These T cell receptor beta chains were read from a single sample in a study of CD8 T cells in Susac syndrome. TCRdb reanalysed the immunoSEQ multiplex PCR reads using MiXCR and keeps one entry per CDR3 protein. The data show fewer than 100,000 distinct CDR3 sequences, with around 90% seen just once and less than 0.55% held by the top ten. Material for sequencing was CD8+ T cells from PBMCs. These receptors originate from a human donor with multiple sclerosis. Each CDR3 is given without its conserved first and last residue. For some rows the clone size is stated as once, few or many, or as a class when expanded; others skip it.

V	size	J	CDR3
TRBV12-3/TRBV12-4	NA	TRBJ2-4	ASSPLQGAKNIQY
TRBV5-6	few	TRBJ1-5	ASSLGGGNQPQH
TRBV20-1	NA	TRBJ2-7	SARGLSYEQY
TRBV4-3	NA	TRBJ2-2	ASSQYSGDNTGELF
TRBV20-1	NA	TRBJ1-5	SARDRALSSQPQH
TRBV5-4	NA	TRBJ1-1	ASSWGQGLNTEAF
TRBV11-1	NA	TRBJ2-2	ASSLASGGARELF
TRBV6-1	NA	TRBJ1-1	ASRTHPDRANTEAF
TRBV6-2/TRBV6-3	NA	TRBJ1-1	ASSYRGEPVEAF
TRBV28	NA	TRBJ2-3	ASSYRGFSYTDTQY
TRBV19	NA	TRBJ2-7	ASSQEPGLGMHEQY
TRBV14	few	TRBJ1-5	ASSRDRNQPQH
TRBV27	NA	TRBJ2-1	ASSPEAGGYYNEQF
TRBV11-2	NA	TRBJ2-7	ASSLDPIYEQY
TRBV2	NA	TRBJ2-7	ASRTMVGEQY
TRBV20-1	NA	TRBJ2-1	SATSLLAGSYNEQF
TRBV2	NA	TRBJ2-2	ASSEFSSTLNTGELF
TRBV13	few	TRBJ2-7	ASSPRTGLREQY
TRBV20-1	NA	TRBJ2-7	SPRGTSGTYEQY
TRBV19	NA	TRBJ1-5	ASSIVTGPQH
TRBV19	once	TRBJ1-1	ASSSGVGWTEAF
TRBV7-8	NA	TRBJ2-1	ASSEKGDTDNEQF
TRBV4-1	NA	TRBJ2-7	ASSRSPGADFYEQY
TRBV27	once	TRBJ1-2	ASSLVMGTPYGYT
TRBV4-1	NA	TRBJ1-1	ASSQAGTNTEAF
TRBV29-1	NA	TRBJ2-3	SVVAPLAGGGDTQY
TRBV27	NA	TRBJ2-7	ATRGLMDHEQY
TRBV19	NA	TRBJ1-1	ASSPLGQVDEAEAF
TRBV4-3	few	TRBJ2-7	ASSPKRGYEQY
TRBV5-6	once	TRBJ1-2	ASSEAGGYT
TRBV19	NA	TRBJ2-5	ASSPGEGETQY